This TCR beta chain was identified in a study of blood T cell repertoires in COVID-19. Study context: Material from acute and convalescent COVID-19 was sourced from the United States, Italy and Spain.

The CDR3 runs to 14 residues. Germline V gene data show CDR1 as MGHRA and CDR2 as YSYEKL. J was trimmed by 10 bases and V by 1 base; bases with no gene match: 2. Using immunoSEQ multiplex PCR, the repertoire was profiled, and TCRdb retains in-frame clones only, with some absent. The sample consists of 80,000 to 130,000 clones, roughly 92% of them appearing once. This chain uses TRBV4-1 with TRBJ2-1; the match to TRBD2 covers 12 bases. Sample: peripheral blood. The clonotype comes from a man aged 65 to 79 with acute or convalescent COVID-19. The CDR3 is CASSQALAGGEQFF. CDR3 coding DNA: TGCGCCAGCAGCCAAGCCCTAGCGGGGGGGGAGCAGTTCTTC.